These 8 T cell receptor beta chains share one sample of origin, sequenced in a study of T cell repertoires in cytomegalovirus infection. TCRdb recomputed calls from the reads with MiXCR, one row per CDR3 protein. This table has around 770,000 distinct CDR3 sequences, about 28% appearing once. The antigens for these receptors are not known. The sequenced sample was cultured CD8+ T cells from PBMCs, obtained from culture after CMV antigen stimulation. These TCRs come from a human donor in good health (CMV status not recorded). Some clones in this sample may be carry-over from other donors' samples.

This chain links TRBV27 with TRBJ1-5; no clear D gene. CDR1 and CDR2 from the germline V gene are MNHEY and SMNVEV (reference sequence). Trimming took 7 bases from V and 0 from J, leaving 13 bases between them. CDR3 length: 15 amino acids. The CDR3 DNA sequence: TGTGCCAGCACTCCCGACTTCTATAGCAATCAGCCCCAGCATTTT. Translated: CASTPDFYSNQPQHF.

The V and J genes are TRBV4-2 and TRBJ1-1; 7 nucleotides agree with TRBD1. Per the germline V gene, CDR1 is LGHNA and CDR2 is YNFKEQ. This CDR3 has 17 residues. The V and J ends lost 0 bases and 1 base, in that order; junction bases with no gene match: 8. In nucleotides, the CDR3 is TGTGCCAGCAGCCAAGAACTCGACAGGGTAAAGAACACTGAAGCTTTCTTT. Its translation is CASSQELDRVKNTEAFF.

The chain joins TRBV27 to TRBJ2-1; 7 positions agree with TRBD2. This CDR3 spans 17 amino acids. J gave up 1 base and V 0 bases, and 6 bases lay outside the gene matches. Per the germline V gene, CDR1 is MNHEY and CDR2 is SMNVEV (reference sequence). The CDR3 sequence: CASSLSWLRESYNEQFF. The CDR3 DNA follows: TGTGCCAGCAGTTTATCATGGTTGCGGGAGTCCTACAATGAGCAGTTCTTC.

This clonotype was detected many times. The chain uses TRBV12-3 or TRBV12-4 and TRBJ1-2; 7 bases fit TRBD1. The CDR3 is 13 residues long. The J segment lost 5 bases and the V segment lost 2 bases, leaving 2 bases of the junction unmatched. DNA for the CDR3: TGTGCCAGCAGTTTAACAGGGGCGTATGGCTACACCTTC. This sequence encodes CASSLTGAYGYTF.

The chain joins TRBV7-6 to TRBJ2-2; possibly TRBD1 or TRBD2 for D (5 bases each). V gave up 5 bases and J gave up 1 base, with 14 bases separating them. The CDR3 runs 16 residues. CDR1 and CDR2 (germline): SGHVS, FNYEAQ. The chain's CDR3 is CASSPVRDGNTGELFF. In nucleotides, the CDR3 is TGTGCCAGCAGCCCTGTCCGGGACGGGAACACCGGGGAGCTGTTTTTT.

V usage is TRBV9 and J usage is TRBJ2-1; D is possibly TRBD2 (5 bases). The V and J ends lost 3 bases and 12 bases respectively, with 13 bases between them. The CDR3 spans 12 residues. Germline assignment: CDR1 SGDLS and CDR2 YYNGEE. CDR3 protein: CASSGSVSGQFF. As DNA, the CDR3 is TGTGCCAGCAGCGGTAGCGTTTCGGGGCAGTTCTTC.

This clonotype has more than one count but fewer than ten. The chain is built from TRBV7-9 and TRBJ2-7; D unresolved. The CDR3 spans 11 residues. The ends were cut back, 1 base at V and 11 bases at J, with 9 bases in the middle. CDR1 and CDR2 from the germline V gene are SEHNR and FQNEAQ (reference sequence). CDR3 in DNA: TGTGCCAGCAGCTTAGGGGAAAGGGAGTACTTC. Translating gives CASSLGEREYF.

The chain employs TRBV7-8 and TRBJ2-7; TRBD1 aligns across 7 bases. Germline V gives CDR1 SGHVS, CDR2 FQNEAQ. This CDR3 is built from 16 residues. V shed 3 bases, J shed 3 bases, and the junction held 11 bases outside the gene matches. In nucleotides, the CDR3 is TGTGCCAGCAGCTTCTCAGGACAGGCGTTCTACTACGAGCAGTACTTC. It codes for CASSFSGQAFYYEQYF.